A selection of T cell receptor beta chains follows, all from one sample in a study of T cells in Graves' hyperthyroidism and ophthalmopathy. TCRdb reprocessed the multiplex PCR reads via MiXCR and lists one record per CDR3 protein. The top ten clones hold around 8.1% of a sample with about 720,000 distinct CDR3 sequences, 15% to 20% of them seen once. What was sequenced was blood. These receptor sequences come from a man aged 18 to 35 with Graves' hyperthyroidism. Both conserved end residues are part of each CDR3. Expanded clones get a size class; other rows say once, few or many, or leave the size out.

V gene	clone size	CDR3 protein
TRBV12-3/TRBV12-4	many	CASALQWGASDTQYF
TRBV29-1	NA	CSVGGGQGNAEAFF
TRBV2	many	CATGTSGLQETQYF
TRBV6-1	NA	CASRPASFGIGELFF
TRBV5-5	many	CASSLPRAASTDTQYF
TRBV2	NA	CASSGVLAGPNSGANVLTF
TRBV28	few	CASSLWPSSEDTQYF
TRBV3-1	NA	CASSLGGRGGTDTQYF
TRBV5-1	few	CASSPLAGGGQETQYF
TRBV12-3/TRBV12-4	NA	CASTMSGTGFSQPQHF
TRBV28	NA	CASRLTGTHSYEQYF
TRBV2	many	CASSPGPVEQYF
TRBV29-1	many	CSALEGVGETQYF
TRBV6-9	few	CASSYEAGGYEQYF
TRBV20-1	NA	CSAREAGTPNEKLLF
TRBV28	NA	CASRDSAPYEQYF
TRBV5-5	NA	CASSLDTGYNEQFF
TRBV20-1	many	CSAGRTGELFF
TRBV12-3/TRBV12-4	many	CASRQGMEETQYF
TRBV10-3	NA	CAIRPTSGGGQYF
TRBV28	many	CASSLFKGGREQFF
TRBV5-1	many	CASSSGQDSYEQYF
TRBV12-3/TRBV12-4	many	CASSPGRGQPGANVLTF
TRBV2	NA	CAGGQRSEKLFF
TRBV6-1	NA	CASSPTSTGETQYF
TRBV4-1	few	CASSQGLGLATTGELFF
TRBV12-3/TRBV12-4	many	CASRIYNEQFF